This entry lists 8 T cell receptor beta chains sequenced from one sample in a study of OX40 agonist ivuxolimab in advanced cancers. Sequenced by immunoSEQ multiplex PCR; TCRdb stores in-frame clones only, minus some. The profile shows some 45,000 clones, more than 75% of them singletons. Here the sequenced sample was CD4+ or CD8+ T cells sorted from blood, taken in a trial of the OX40 agonist ivuxolimab. Receptors were obtained from an adult with an advanced solid tumor such as melanoma, head and neck, liver or kidney cancer.

This chain joins TRBV6-1 and TRBJ2-7; no clear D gene. Germline CDR1 is MNHNS and CDR2 is SASEGT. The ends were cut back, 8 bases at V and 4 bases at J, with 12 bases in the middle. CDR3 length: 12 residues. The CDR3 here is CASQEFNYEQYF. The CDR3 DNA sequence: TGTGCCAGCCAGGAGTTCAATTACGAGCAGTACTTC.

Only a few counts were recorded for this clone. The chain combines TRBV28 with TRBJ2-7; 7 nucleotides agree with TRBD1. Germline CDR1 MDHEN, CDR2 SYDVKM. The CDR3 spans 19 residues. Trimming took 3 bases from V and 3 from J; bases not matched to a gene: 20. CDR3 DNA: TGTGCCAGCAGTTTGCTATTGGTACAGGGGTATAGAAATCTCTACGAGCAGTACTTC. Translated, it gives CASSLLLVQGYRNLYEQYF.

The gene calls are TRBV18 and TRBJ1-5, with 7 bases fitting TRBD1. Unmatched junction bases numbered 15, after V lost 4 bases and J lost 6 bases. Per the germline V gene, CDR1 is KGHSH and CDR2 is LQKENI. The CDR3 length is 17 residues. CDR3 bases: TGTGCCAGCTCACTTCAGGGAGGGGGCAGCAAGCGTCAGCCCCAGCATTTT. It codes for CASSLQGGGSKRQPQHF.

This clone was seen a few times. This chain joins TRBV6-4 and TRBJ1-1; 7 bases fit TRBD1. The ends lost 5 bases at V and 1 base at J; junction bases unmatched: 19. Germline loops: CDR1 MRHNA, CDR2 SNTAGT. The CDR3 length is 19 residues. CDR3 DNA: TGTGCCAGCAGTTGTACTCCCGGGACAGAAATAAACAAGAACACTGAAGCTTTCTTT. It codes for CASSCTPGTEINKNTEAFF.

The chain links TRBV9 to TRBJ1-6; the match to TRBD1 covers 8 bases. The CDR3 consists of 15 residues. Germline CDR1 and CDR2: SGDLS and YYNGEE. Trimming removed 4 bases from V and 7 bases from J; junction bases left unmatched: 7. The CDR3 loop is CASSPQGARNSPLHF. In DNA, the CDR3 is TGTGCCAGCAGCCCTCAGGGGGCACGGAATTCACCCCTCCACTTT. Together with reference TRBV9 and TRBJ1-6, the CDR3 gives the full variable domain: DSGVTQTPKHLITATGQRVTLRCSPRSGDLSVYWYQQSLDQGLQFLIQYYNGEERAKGNILERFSAQQFPDLHSELNLSSLELGDSALYFCASSPQGARNSPLHFGNGTRLTVT.

This chain joins TRBV29-1 and TRBJ2-3; 8 bases match TRBD2. This CDR3 is 13 amino acids long. With 4 bases clipped from V and 9 bases from J, the junction kept 9 bases outside the gene matches. The germline CDR1 and CDR2 sequences are SQVTM and ANQGSEA. The DNA of the CDR3 is TGCAGCGTTGGTGGACTAGCCTTTGAAACGCAGTATTTT. Translating it yields CSVGGLAFETQYF.

This chain links TRBV13 with TRBJ1-6; TRBD1 matches at 11 bases. Germline CDR1 PRHDT, CDR2 FYEKMQ (reference sequence). The CDR3 loop spans 16 amino acids. J gave up 4 bases and V 5 bases, and 4 bases lay outside the gene matches. The CDR3 loop reads CASSQGDRGYNSPLHF. Here the CDR3 DNA reads TGTGCCAGCAGCCAAGGGGACAGGGGGTATAATTCACCCCTCCACTTT.

The gene calls are TRBV21-1 and TRBJ1-1. TRBV21-1 is a pseudogene. The CDR3 spans 11 residues. The CDR3 nucleotides are TGTGCCAGCATTCGGGCCCCAAGGGCTTTCTTT. Translated, it gives CASIRAPRAFF.